The 7 T cell receptor beta chains in this list originate from one sample, sequenced in a study of shared clonotypes between healthy human individuals (dated by TCRdb to 2019 to 2021). The receptor library was made with the immunoSEQ multiplex PCR assay. Imported from immuneACCESS, the table was reduced by TCRdb to in-frame sequences with V and J called. These copies leave out some clones; in studies compared against another copy, an unresolved V gene accounts for under half, and the cause of the remainder is not known. The sample table lists 85,000 to 100,000 clones, 67% of them with a count of one. The top ten constitute about 48% of the sample. Sequenced sample: memory CD8+ T cells sorted from blood. The label giving this sample's cell subset or site can be read as: CD45RO+ cells pooled with CCR7-negative TemRA cells. The receptor set was obtained from a man between 25 and 39 years old in good health.

V is TRBV2 and J is TRBJ2-2; D uncertain. V was pared by 6 bases and J by 2 bases, with 4 bases between. Germline CDR1 reads SNHLY; CDR2 reads FYNNEI. The CDR3 loop spans 12 amino acids. CDR3 coding DNA: TGTGCCAGCAGCGCCAACACCGGGGAGCTGTTTTTT. Residues: CASSANTGELFF.

This clone was recorded many times. This specimen includes other DNA sequences encoding the same CDR3. The genes are TRBV19 and TRBJ2-7; 8 bases are shared with TRBD2. CDR1 and CDR2 (germline): LNHDA, SQIVND (reference sequence). Germline trimming cut 3 bases from V and 4 bases from J; bases unmatched to any gene: 5. CDR3 size: 14 residues. For the CDR3, the DNA is TGTGCCAGTAGTATTGCGGGGGGCGCGTACGAGCAGTACTTC. It translates to CASSIAGGAYEQYF.

This clone has only a few counts. V gene TRBV25-1 combines with J gene TRBJ1-4, with a tentative D call TRBD1 (5 bases). The CDR3 runs 14 residues. Germline lookup yields CDR1 MGHDK and CDR2 SYGVNS. The V and J ends lost 4 bases and 6 bases respectively, with 12 bases between them. CDR3: CASSGDSADEKLFF. CDR3 bases: TGTGCCAGCAGTGGGGACTCGGCGGATGAAAAACTGTTTTTT.

The V gene is TRBV2, the J gene TRBJ2-7; 10 nucleotides agree with TRBD2. Germline V gene data show CDR1 as SNHLY and CDR2 as FYNNEI. The V segment lost 0 bases and the J segment 4 bases; nucleotides outside the gene matches: 6. CDR3 length: 16 residues. The CDR3 is CASSEAKGLALYEQYF. The CDR3 DNA follows: TGTGCCAGCAGTGAAGCAAAGGGACTAGCGTTGTACGAGCAGTACTTC.

The CDR3: CASSPTDYSGELFF. The CDR3, as DNA: TGTGCCAGCTCACCAACAGACTACTCCGGGGAGCTGTTTTTT. The chain employs TRBV18 and TRBJ2-2; D possibly corresponds to TRBD2 (5 bases). Germline values: CDR1 KGHSH, CDR2 LQKENI. The CDR3 is 14 amino acids. V was shortened by 2 bases and J by 6 bases, with 10 bases between the two germline ends.

The rearrangement uses TRBV7-9 and TRBJ1-1; 8 bases align to TRBD1. Germline lookup yields CDR1 SEHNR and CDR2 FQNEAQ (reference sequence). The ends lost 6 bases at V and 1 base at J; junction bases unmatched: 7. CDR3 length equals 15 residues. CDR3 nucleotide sequence: TGTGCCAGCAGTCGGGTGGGGACAGGGAACACTGAAGCTTTCTTT. Protein sequence: CASSRVGTGNTEAFF. Complete variable domain (other parts from reference TRBV7-9 and TRBJ1-1): DTGVSQNPRHKITKRGQNVTFRCDPISEHNRLYWYRQTLGQGPEFLTYFQNEAQLEKSRLLSDRFSAERPKGSFSTLEIQRTEQGDSAMYLCASSRVGTGNTEAFFGQGTRLTVV.

The chain is built from TRBV5-1 and TRBJ2-1; 8 nucleotides match TRBD2. CDR3 length: 15 amino acids. V lost 1 base to trimming and J lost 6 bases; unmatched junction nucleotides: 6. CDR1 is SGHRS and CDR2 is YFSETQ in the germline V gene. The chain's CDR3 is CASSLFSSGGNEQFF. The CDR3, as DNA: TGCGCCAGCAGCTTGTTTTCCAGCGGGGGCAATGAGCAGTTCTTC.